These 18 T cell receptor beta chains share one sample of origin, sequenced in a study of blood T cell repertoires in COVID-19 (dated by TCRdb to about 2020). Library construction relied on the immunoSEQ multiplex PCR assay. Here the immuneACCESS table is served through TCRdb, limited to in-frame sequences with V and J called. Missing clones are a known gap in these copies; in checked studies unresolved V genes cover under half, and the rest lacks a known reason. A total of tens of thousands of clones appear in this sample, around 89% of them only once. The top ten clonotypes cover 9% to 15% of the sample. Source material: peripheral blood. These receptors were collected from a man in his sixties or seventies with active or convalescent COVID-19.

V gene TRBV5-1 combines with J gene TRBJ2-5; possibly TRBD1 for D (5 bases). CDR1 and CDR2 from the germline V gene are SGHRS and YFSETQ. The CDR3 is made up of 14 amino acids. Deletions cut 7 bases from V and 2 bases from J, with 15 bases between. CDR3 loop: CASGPAQGQETQYF. CDR3 DNA: TGCGCCAGCGGCCCAGCTCAGGGTCAAGAGACCCAGTACTTC.

V usage is TRBV5-1 and J usage is TRBJ1-2; no reliable D call. CDR3 length equals 17 residues. The V gene's germline CDR1 is SGHRS and CDR2 YFSETQ. V shed 4 bases and J shed 7 bases, with 26 bases lying between them. CDR3 residues: CASSPPARPEANGGYTF. The CDR3 DNA reads as TGCGCCAGCAGCCCACCCGCCCGGCCAGAGGCAAACGGTGGCTACACCTTC.

This clone was detected once. This rearrangement joins TRBV5-3 to TRBJ1-1; 7 bases align to TRBD1. TRBV5-3 is filed as an ORF, its function uncertain. The CDR3 is made up of 18 amino acids. The V and J ends lost 6 bases and 1 base, in that order; junction bases with no gene match: 18. CDR3 sequence reads: CARKPPMDLTGTNTEAFF. The CDR3 DNA reads as TGTGCCAGAAAACCCCCCATGGACCTGACAGGGACGAACACTGAAGCTTTCTTT.

The chain recombines TRBV29-1 with TRBJ1-1, with a tentative D call TRBD1 (5 bases). V lost 6 bases and J 2 bases, leaving 16 bases between the germline ends. The CDR3 is made up of 14 amino acids. The germline gives CDR1 SQVTM, CDR2 ANQGSEA. The CDR3 here is CSVGALTANTEAFF. CDR3 sequence (DNA): TGCAGCGTCGGCGCTTTGACAGCAAACACTGAAGCTTTCTTT.

This clone was seen more than once but under ten times. The rearrangement links TRBV28 to TRBJ2-7, with 12 bases fitting TRBD2. The germline V gene encodes CDR1 MDHEN and CDR2 SYDVKM. The ends lost 4 bases at V and 3 bases at J; junction bases unmatched: 4. The CDR3 is made up of 15 amino acids. CDR3 nucleotide sequence: TGTGCCAGCAGTTCGAGACTAGCGGGGGTCTACGAGCAGTACTTC. Translation gives CASSSRLAGVYEQYF. The whole variable domain, filled in from reference TRBV28 and TRBJ2-7, reads DVKVTQSSRYLVKRTGEKVFLECVQDMDHENMFWYRQDPGLGLRLIYFSYDVKMKEKGDIPEGYSVSREKKERFSLILESASTNQTSMYLCASSSRLAGVYEQYFGPGTRLTVT.

CDR3 region: CASSLGLAGDGELFF. CDR3 nucleotide sequence: TGTGCCAGCAGCTTGGGACTAGCGGGTGACGGGGAGCTGTTTTTT. This rearrangement joins TRBV7-3 to TRBJ2-2, with 12 bases aligning to TRBD2. The CDR3 contains 15 residues. J gave up 7 bases and V 3 bases, and 3 bases lay outside the gene matches. The germline gives CDR1 SGHTA, CDR2 FQGTGA.

The chain has TRBV6-2 or TRBV6-3 and TRBJ2-7; D is perhaps TRBD2 (6 bases). The germline CDR1 and CDR2 sequences are MNHEY and SVGEGT. There are 18 residues in the CDR3. Trimming pared 0 bases from V and 2 bases from J, leaving 20 bases between. This chain's CDR3 is CASSYSFGWRGETYEQYF. CDR3 coding DNA: TGTGCCAGCAGTTACTCGTTTGGGTGGAGGGGAGAAACCTACGAGCAGTACTTC.

V and J are TRBV6-5 and TRBJ1-5; TRBD1 aligns across 7 bases. The germline V gene encodes CDR1 MNHEY and CDR2 SVGAGI. The CDR3 spans 15 residues. With V trimmed by 6 bases and J by 3 bases, 8 bases remained unmatched. CDR3 bases: TGTGCCAGCAGGGTCGCTCAGGGGGACAATCAGCCCCAGCATTTT. It is translated as CASRVAQGDNQPQHF.

V and J are TRBV2 and TRBJ1-5; D not certain. Germline values: CDR1 SNHLY, CDR2 FYNNEI. V shed 8 bases and J shed 5 bases, with 13 bases lying between them. The CDR3 sequence is 13 residues long. The CDR3 coding sequence is TGTGCCAGCCGAGGGCAAGTTGATCAGCCCCAGCATTTT. This codes for CASRGQVDQPQHF.

The chain links TRBV19 to TRBJ2-3, with D unclear. The V and J ends lost 5 bases and 5 bases respectively, with 17 bases between them. The CDR3 sequence is 15 residues long. CDR1 and CDR2 (germline): LNHDA, SQIVND (reference sequence). CDR3: CASSLGAKPRDTQYF. The DNA of the CDR3 is TGTGCCAGTAGTTTGGGCGCCAAGCCAAGAGATACGCAGTATTTT.

J is TRBJ2-7 and V is TRBV7-9; TRBD2 might be the D (6 bases). This CDR3 has 15 amino acids. With 5 bases removed from V and 3 bases from J, the gap between germline ends came to 17 bases. Germline V CDR1 and CDR2: SEHNR, FQNEAQ (reference sequence). As DNA, the CDR3 is TGTGCCAGCAGCGCGCGGGACCGACACCTCTACGAGCAGTACTTC. Translated: CASSARDRHLYEQYF.

The chain combines TRBV6-4 with TRBJ2-1, with a weak D call TRBD2 (6 bases). Trimming removed 0 bases from V and 6 bases from J, with 15 bases in between. Germline loops: CDR1 MRHNA, CDR2 SNTAGT. There are 16 residues in the CDR3. CDR3 bases: TGTGCCAGCAGTGACTCAGTTAGCGGCCGCCTCAATGAGCAGTTCTTC. Translating it yields CASSDSVSGRLNEQFF.

The V and J genes are TRBV5-1 and TRBJ1-6, with TRBD1 matching over 7 bases. Germline V gene data show CDR1 as SGHRS and CDR2 as YFSETQ. The V gene end was trimmed by 1 base and the J gene end by 5 bases; junction bases not matched to a gene: 6. The CDR3 has 16 residues. The CDR3 is CASSLQTGNNNSPLHF. CDR3 in DNA: TGCGCCAGCAGCTTGCAGACAGGGAATAATAATTCACCCCTCCACTTT.

The V call is TRBV28, the J call TRBJ2-3; 8 positions agree with TRBD2. Germline lookup yields CDR1 MDHEN and CDR2 SYDVKM. V shed 5 bases, J shed 4 bases, and the junction held 5 bases outside the gene matches. This CDR3 comprises 14 residues. The CDR3 DNA reads as TGTGCCAGCAGTCTTATAGCGGGGTCAGATACGCAGTATTTT. Amino acid sequence: CASSLIAGSDTQYF.

The J gene is TRBJ1-2, the V gene TRBV11-2, with 10 bases aligning to TRBD1. Germline trimming cut 4 bases from V and 5 bases from J; bases unmatched to any gene: 4. This CDR3 is built from 14 residues. Germline CDR1 is SGHAT and CDR2 is FQNNGV. This chain's CDR3 is CASSWDRGGYGYTF. DNA for the CDR3: TGTGCCAGCAGCTGGGACAGGGGAGGGTATGGCTACACCTTC.

The chain employs TRBV18 and TRBJ1-1; the match to TRBD1 covers 7 bases. Germline CDR1 and CDR2: KGHSH and LQKENI. CDR3 length equals 15 residues. With 3 bases clipped from V and 0 bases from J, the junction kept 4 bases outside the gene matches. The CDR3 loop is CASSPGTAMNTEAFF. CDR3 coding DNA: TGTGCCAGCTCACCGGGGACAGCCATGAACACTGAAGCTTTCTTT.

This clone was counted a few times. The sample holds other DNA sequences that translate to the same CDR3. The chain combines TRBV2 with TRBJ2-1; possibly TRBD1 for D (5 bases). V lost 6 bases and J lost 7, with 10 bases in between. Germline CDR1 and CDR2: SNHLY and FYNNEI. The CDR3 runs 12 residues. For the CDR3, the DNA is TGTGCCAGCAGGCAGGGATGGAATGAGCAGTTCTTC. It yields the protein CASRQGWNEQFF. The variable domain in full, completed from reference TRBV2 and TRBJ2-1, reads EPEVTQTPSHQVTQMGQEVILRCVPISNHLYFYWYRQILGQKVEFLVSFYNNEISEKSEIFDDQFSVERPDGSNFTLKIRSTKLEDSAMYFCASRQGWNEQFFGPGTRLTVL.

This clone was detected once. This chain connects TRBV25-1 to TRBJ1-1; possibly TRBD1 for D (6 bases). V lost 2 bases, J lost 4 bases, and 8 bases lay in between. CDR1 is MGHDK, CDR2 SYGVNS, per germline. This CDR3 has 13 residues. The DNA of the CDR3 is TGTGCCAGCAGTGAACAAGGGGGCACTGAAGCTTTCTTT. It specifies CASSEQGGTEAFF.